The rows below give T cell receptor beta chains drawn from one sample of a study of cytomegalovirus exposure and HLA in healthy donors. Here immunoSEQ multiplex PCR was the method, and the copy in TCRdb shows in-frame clones only, minus some. The sample gives tens of thousands of clones, approximately 57% of which show up once; about 5.9% is in the top ten. The sequenced sample was PBMCs. Receptor source: a woman younger than 45 in good health and CMV-seronegative. Each CDR3 is given with its conserved first and last residue. D genes are given only for firm matches. The size entry is marked missing in some rows and otherwise reads once, few, many or a size class.

clone_size,d_call,v_call,j_call,cdr3_length,cdr3_aa,cdr3_nt
.,TRBD2,TRBV4-2,TRBJ2-1,16,CASSLFGTSGSREQFF,TGTGCCAGCAGCCTCTTCGGGACTAGCGGGTCGCGGGAGCAGTTCTTC
.,.,TRBV11-1,TRBJ2-3,16,CASSRAGGGIADTQYF,TGTGCCAGCAGCCGGGCAGGGGGAGGTATTGCAGATACGCAGTATTTT
few,TRBD1,TRBV30,TRBJ2-5,15,CAWSVRGQGVKTQYF,TGTGCCTGGAGTGTACGGGGACAGGGGGTGAAGACCCAGTACTTC
.,.,TRBV7-9,TRBJ1-1,15,CASSLSGGGSTEAFF,TGTGCCAGCAGCTTATCGGGGGGAGGGAGCACTGAAGCTTTCTTT
.,.,TRBV29-1,TRBJ1-1,13,CSAEETSNTEAFF,TGCAGCGCCGAGGAGACGTCGAACACTGAAGCTTTCTTT
.,.,TRBV19,TRBJ2-7,15,CASNQGPSGSYEQYF,TGTGCCAGTAACCAGGGGCCGTCAGGATCCTACGAGCAGTACTTC
.,.,TRBV9,TRBJ1-2,18,CASSARPQGSLRGYGYTF,TGTGCCAGCAGCGCCAGACCCCAGGGGAGCTTGAGGGGCTATGGCTACACCTTC
.,TRBD1,TRBV4-2,TRBJ1-6,16,CASSQQRQGKNSPLHF,TGTGCCAGCAGCCAGCAACGACAGGGGAAGAATTCACCCCTCCACTTT
.,TRBD1,TRBV7-9,TRBJ1-4,17,CASSSRKPGQGNEKLFF,TGTGCCAGCAGCTCACGTAAACCGGGACAGGGGAATGAAAAACTGTTTTTT
once,TRBD1,TRBV7-9,TRBJ1-1,14,CASSPGQGVTEAFF,TGTGCCAGCAGTCCGGGACAGGGGGTCACTGAAGCTTTCTTT
few,TRBD1,TRBV27,TRBJ1-2,15,CASSPWDRGLVGYTF,TGTGCCAGCAGTCCGTGGGACAGGGGGCTTGTTGGCTACACCTTC
.,TRBD1,TRBV7-9,TRBJ2-7,14,CASRLGQVGYEQYF,TGTGCCAGCAGACTGGGACAGGTGGGCTACGAGCAGTACTTC
.,.,TRBV9,TRBJ2-5,16,CASSVTSGLRQETQYF,TGTGCCAGCAGCGTCACTTCCGGACTTCGGCAAGAGACCCAGTACTTC
.,TRBD1,TRBV11-2,TRBJ2-2,14,CASRYTGVDGELFF,TGTGCCAGCAGATATACAGGGGTAGACGGGGAGCTGTTTTTT
.,TRBD1,TRBV27,TRBJ1-2,15,CASSSPGQGGYGYTF,TGTGCCAGCAGTTCCCCGGGACAGGGGGGCTATGGCTACACCTTC
.,.,TRBV30,TRBJ2-5,15,CAWSVGQGLQETQYF,TGTGCCTGGAGTGTTGGGCAGGGGCTCCAAGAGACCCAGTACTTC
.,TRBD2,TRBV7-9,TRBJ2-3,15,CASTPGGAPPDTQYF,TGTGCCAGCACCCCGGGGGGGGCCCCCCCAGATACGCAGTATTTT
.,.,TRBV28,TRBJ1-6,12,CASSLSNSPLHF,TGTGCCAGCAGTTTGAGCAATTCACCCCTCCACTTT
.,TRBD2,TRBV28,TRBJ2-7,16,CASSLWGSGGAREQYF,TGTGCCAGCAGTTTATGGGGTAGCGGGGGGGCGCGGGAGCAGTACTTC
.,TRBD1,TRBV29-1,TRBJ1-2,15,CSVLSDRPRNYGYTF,TGCAGCGTCCTATCGGACAGGCCGAGAAACTATGGCTACACCTTC
.,.,TRBV4-3,TRBJ1-4,15,CASSQEAEPFEKLFF,TGCGCCAGCAGCCAAGAAGCGGAGCCATTCGAAAAACTGTTTTTT
.,.,TRBV9,TRBJ2-3,13,CASRSSGTDTQYF,TGTGCCAGCAGAAGTAGCGGAACAGATACGCAGTATTTT
.,.,TRBV7-9,TRBJ1-1,16,CASSYPSGTSSTEAFF,TGTGCCAGCAGCTACCCGAGCGGTACCAGTAGCACTGAAGCTTTCTTT
.,.,TRBV2,TRBJ1-3,14,CASSRAGTGNTIYF,TGTGCCAGCAGCCGCGCAGGGACAGGAAACACCATATATTTT
.,TRBD1,TRBV19,TRBJ1-1,12,CASIDRGPEAFF,TGTGCCAGTATCGACAGGGGGCCTGAAGCTTTCTTT
.,.,TRBV2,TRBJ2-1,15,CASSRRDSSYNEQFF,TGTGCCAGCAGTCGTCGGGACTCCTCCTACAATGAGCAGTTCTTC
.,.,TRBV21-1,TRBJ1-5,18,CASSKEVRGSDSNQPQHF,TGTGCCAGCAGCAAAGAGGTCAGGGGGTCGGATAGCAATCAGCCCCAGCATTTT
.,.,TRBV15,TRBJ1-6,16,CATSRGGASYNSPLHF,TGTGCCACCAGCAGAGGCGGCGCCAGCTATAATTCACCCCTCCACTTT
.,.,TRBV7-2,TRBJ2-5,15,CASSFMSGGKETQYF,TGTGCCAGCAGCTTTATGTCAGGAGGTAAAGAGACCCAGTACTTC
.,.,TRBV7-9,TRBJ1-2,16,CASRQYLVIANYGYTF,TGTGCCAGCAGGCAATATTTGGTAATAGCTAACTATGGCTACACCTTC
.,.,TRBV6-1,TRBJ1-5,15,CASRPQGLSNQPQHF,TGTGCCAGCAGACCCCAGGGGTTGTCCAATCAGCCCCAGCATTTT
.,TRBD1,TRBV6-5,TRBJ1-2,16,CASSYYASGQGYGYTF,TGTGCCAGCAGTTACTATGCCTCCGGACAGGGCTATGGCTACACCTTC
.,.,TRBV21-1,TRBJ1-4,15,CASSKGSGGQEKLFF,TGTGCCAGCAGCAAAGGGTCAGGGGGCCAGGAAAAACTGTTTTTT
few,.,TRBV27,TRBJ1-2,19,CASRQVNLAGFVQNYGYTF,TGTGCCAGCAGACAAGTTAACCTAGCGGGGTTCGTACAGAACTATGGCTACACCTTC
.,TRBD2,TRBV27,TRBJ2-7,16,CASSPPGLRMGHEQYF,TGTGCCAGCAGTCCTCCGGGACTACGGATGGGACACGAGCAGTACTTC
few,.,TRBV11-2,TRBJ2-7,11,CASSSPREQYF,TGTGCCAGCAGCTCCCCGAGGGAGCAGTACTTC
few,TRBD1,TRBV25-1,TRBJ1-1,13,CASSEPGGTEAFF,TGTGCCAGCAGTGAACCAGGGGGAACTGAAGCTTTCTTT
.,.,TRBV7-9,TRBJ2-2,15,CASSLALGNTGELFF,TGTGCCAGCAGCTTAGCCCTCGGTAACACCGGGGAGCTGTTTTTT
.,TRBD2,TRBV6-6,TRBJ2-1,14,CASSYGGGNNEQFF,TGTGCCAGCAGCTACGGGGGGGGTAACAATGAGCAGTTCTTC
.,.,TRBV2,TRBJ1-2,12,CASSEGGSGYTF,TGTGCCAGCAGTGAGGGGGGAAGCGGCTACACCTTC
.,.,TRBV6-1,TRBJ2-2,13,CASSPYDTGELFF,TGTGCCAGCAGCCCCTACGACACCGGGGAGCTGTTTTTT
.,TRBD2,TRBV5-1,TRBJ2-2,15,CASSFLAGNTGELFF,TGCGCCAGCAGCTTCCTAGCGGGGAACACCGGGGAGCTGTTTTTT
few,.,TRBV7-9,TRBJ2-7,13,CASSKVHPGEQYF,TGTGCCAGCAGCAAAGTGCACCCGGGCGAGCAGTACTTC
.,.,TRBV6-5,TRBJ2-3,14,CASSWGERTDTQYF,TGTGCCAGCAGTTGGGGGGAGCGCACAGATACGCAGTATTTT
few,.,TRBV5-6,TRBJ1-5,13,CASSLHRAQPQHF,TGTGCCAGCAGCCTGCACAGGGCTCAGCCCCAGCATTTT
.,.,TRBV28,TRBJ2-5,13,CASSGGGTETQYF,TGTGCCAGCAGCGGGGGTGGTACGGAGACCCAGTACTTC
.,.,TRBV5-1,TRBJ1-4,16,CASSPGQTSPNEKLFF,TGCGCCAGCAGCCCCGGACAGACATCCCCTAATGAAAAACTGTTTTTT